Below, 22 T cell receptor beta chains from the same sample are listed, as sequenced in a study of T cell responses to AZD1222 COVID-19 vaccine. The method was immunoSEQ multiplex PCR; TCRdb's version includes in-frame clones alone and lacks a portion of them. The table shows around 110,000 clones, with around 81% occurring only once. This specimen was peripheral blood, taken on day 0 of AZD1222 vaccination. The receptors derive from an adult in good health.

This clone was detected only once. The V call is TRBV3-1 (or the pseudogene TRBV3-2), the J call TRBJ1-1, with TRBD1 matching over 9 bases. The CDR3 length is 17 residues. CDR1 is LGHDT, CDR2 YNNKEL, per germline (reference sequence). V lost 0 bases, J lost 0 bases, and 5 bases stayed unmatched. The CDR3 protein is CASSQDPTGGVNTEAFF. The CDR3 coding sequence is TGTGCCAGCAGCCAAGATCCGACAGGGGGAGTGAACACTGAAGCTTTCTTT.

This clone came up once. DNA for the CDR3: TGTGCCAGCAGCAAGGGACAGCTTAGGGGGGGAAACGTCCTGACTTTC. It yields the protein CASSKGQLRGGNVLTF. The chain recombines TRBV9 with TRBJ2-6, with D possibly called TRBD1 or TRBD2 (7 bases each). The germline V and J ends were trimmed by 4 bases and 10 bases, with 21 bases remaining between them. Germline CDR1 reads SGDLS; CDR2 reads YYNGEE. The CDR3 loop spans 16 amino acids. The full variable domain, in which reference TRBV9 and TRBJ2-6 provide the parts outside the CDR3, is DSGVTQTPKHLITATGQRVTLRCSPRSGDLSVYWYQQSLDQGLQFLIQYYNGEERAKGNILERFSAQQFPDLHSELNLSSLELGDSALYFCASSKGQLRGGNVLTFGAGSRLTVL.

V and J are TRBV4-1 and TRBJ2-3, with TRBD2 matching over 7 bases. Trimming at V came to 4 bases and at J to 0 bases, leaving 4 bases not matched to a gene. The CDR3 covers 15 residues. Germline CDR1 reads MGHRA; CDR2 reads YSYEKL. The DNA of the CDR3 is TGCGCCAGCAGCCGGGACTATCCGAGCACAGATACGCAGTATTTT. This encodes CASSRDYPSTDTQYF.

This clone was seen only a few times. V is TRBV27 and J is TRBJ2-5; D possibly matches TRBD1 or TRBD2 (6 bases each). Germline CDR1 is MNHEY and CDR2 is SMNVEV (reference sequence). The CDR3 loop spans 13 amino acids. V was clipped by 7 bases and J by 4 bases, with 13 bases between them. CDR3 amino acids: CASNLKGGETQYF. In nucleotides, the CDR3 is TGTGCCAGCAATCTAAAGGGGGGAGAGACCCAGTACTTC.

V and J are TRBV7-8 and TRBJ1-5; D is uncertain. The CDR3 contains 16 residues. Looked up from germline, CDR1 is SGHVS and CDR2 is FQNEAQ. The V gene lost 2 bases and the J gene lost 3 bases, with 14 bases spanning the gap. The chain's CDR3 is CASSLKSQVFNQPQHF. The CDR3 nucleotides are TGTGCCAGCAGCTTAAAGAGCCAAGTGTTCAATCAGCCCCAGCATTTT.

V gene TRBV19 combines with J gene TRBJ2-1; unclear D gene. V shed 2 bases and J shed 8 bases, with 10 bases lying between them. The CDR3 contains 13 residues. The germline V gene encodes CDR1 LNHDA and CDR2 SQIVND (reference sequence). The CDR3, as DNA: TGTGCCAGTAGTATAACGGTCTTCGATGAGCAGTTCTTC. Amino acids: CASSITVFDEQFF.

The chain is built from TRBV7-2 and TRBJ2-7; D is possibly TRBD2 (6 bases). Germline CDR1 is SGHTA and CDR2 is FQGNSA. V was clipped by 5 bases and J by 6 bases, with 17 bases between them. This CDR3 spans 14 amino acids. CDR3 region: CASSPGGGVREQYF. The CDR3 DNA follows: TGTGCCAGCAGCCCAGGAGGAGGGGTTCGCGAGCAGTACTTC.

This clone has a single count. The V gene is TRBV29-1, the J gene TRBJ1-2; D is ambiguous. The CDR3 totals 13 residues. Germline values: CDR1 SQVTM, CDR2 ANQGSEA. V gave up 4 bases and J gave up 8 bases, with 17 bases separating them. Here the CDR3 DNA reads TGCAGCGTTGGGCAGGCCCTCGCGGCCGGCTACACCTTC. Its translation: CSVGQALAAGYTF.

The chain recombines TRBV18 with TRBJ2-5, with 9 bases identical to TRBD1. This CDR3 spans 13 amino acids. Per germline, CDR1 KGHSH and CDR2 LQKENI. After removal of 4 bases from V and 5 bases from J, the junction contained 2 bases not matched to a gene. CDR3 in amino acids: CASSQTGGETQYF. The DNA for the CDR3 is TGTGCCAGCTCACAAACAGGGGGCGAGACCCAGTACTTC.

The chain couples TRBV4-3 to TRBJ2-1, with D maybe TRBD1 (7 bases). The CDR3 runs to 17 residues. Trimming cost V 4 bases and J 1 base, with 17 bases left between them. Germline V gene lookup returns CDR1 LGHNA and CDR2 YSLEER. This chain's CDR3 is CASSRAEGTDSYNEQFF. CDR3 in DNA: TGCGCCAGCAGCCGGGCGGAGGGGACAGATTCCTACAATGAGCAGTTCTTC.

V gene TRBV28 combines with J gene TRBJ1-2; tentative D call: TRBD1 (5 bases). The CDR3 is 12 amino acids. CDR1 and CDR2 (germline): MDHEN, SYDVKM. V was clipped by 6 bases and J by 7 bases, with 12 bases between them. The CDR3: CASRTVGIGYTF. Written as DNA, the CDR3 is TGTGCCAGCAGGACAGTCGGGATTGGCTACACCTTC.

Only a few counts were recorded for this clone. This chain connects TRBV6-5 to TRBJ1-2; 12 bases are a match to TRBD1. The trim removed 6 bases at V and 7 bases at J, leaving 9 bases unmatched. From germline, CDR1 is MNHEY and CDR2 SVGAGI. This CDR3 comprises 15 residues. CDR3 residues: CASSSRGQGAIGYTF. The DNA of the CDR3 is TGTGCCAGCAGCAGCCGGGGACAGGGGGCTATTGGCTACACCTTC.

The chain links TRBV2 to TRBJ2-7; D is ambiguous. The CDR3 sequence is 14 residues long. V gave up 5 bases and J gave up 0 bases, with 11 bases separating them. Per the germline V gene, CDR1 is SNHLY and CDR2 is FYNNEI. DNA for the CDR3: TGTGCCAGCAGTCCGCAGTCGAGCTCCTACGAGCAGTACTTC. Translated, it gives CASSPQSSSYEQYF.

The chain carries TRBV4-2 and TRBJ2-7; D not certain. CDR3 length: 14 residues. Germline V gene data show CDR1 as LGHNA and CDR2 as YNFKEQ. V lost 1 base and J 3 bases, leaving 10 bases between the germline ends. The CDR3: CASSQVGVIYEQYF. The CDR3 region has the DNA TGTGCCAGCAGCCAAGTCGGAGTAATCTACGAGCAGTACTTC.

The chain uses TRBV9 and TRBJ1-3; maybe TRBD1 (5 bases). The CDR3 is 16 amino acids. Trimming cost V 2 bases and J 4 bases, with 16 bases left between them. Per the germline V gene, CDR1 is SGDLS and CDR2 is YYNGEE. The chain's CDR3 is CASSVGDAGWGNTIYF. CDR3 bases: TGTGCCAGCAGCGTGGGGGACGCGGGATGGGGAAACACCATATATTTT.

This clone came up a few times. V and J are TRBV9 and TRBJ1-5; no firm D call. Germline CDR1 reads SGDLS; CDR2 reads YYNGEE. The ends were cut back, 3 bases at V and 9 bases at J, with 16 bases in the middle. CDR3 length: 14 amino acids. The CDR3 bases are TGTGCCAGCAGCGAGGATGTAGGGTTGCGGCCCCAGCATTTT. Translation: CASSEDVGLRPQHF.

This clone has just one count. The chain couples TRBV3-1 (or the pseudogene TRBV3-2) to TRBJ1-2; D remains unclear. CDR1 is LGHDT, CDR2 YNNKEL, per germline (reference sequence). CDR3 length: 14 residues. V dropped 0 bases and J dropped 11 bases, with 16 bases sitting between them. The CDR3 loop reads CASSQERAGWGYTF. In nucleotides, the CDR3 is TGTGCCAGCAGCCAAGAACGGGCCGGATGGGGATACACCTTC.

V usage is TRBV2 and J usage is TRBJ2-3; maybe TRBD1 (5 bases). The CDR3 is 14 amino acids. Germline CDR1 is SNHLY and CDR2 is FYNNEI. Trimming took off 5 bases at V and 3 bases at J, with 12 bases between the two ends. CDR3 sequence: CASSPRQHTDTQYF. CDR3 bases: TGTGCCAGCAGTCCCCGACAGCATACAGATACGCAGTATTTT.

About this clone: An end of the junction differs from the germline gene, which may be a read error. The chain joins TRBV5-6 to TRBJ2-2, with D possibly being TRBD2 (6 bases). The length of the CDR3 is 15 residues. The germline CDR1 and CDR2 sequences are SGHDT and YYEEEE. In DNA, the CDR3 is TGTGCCAGCAGCCACTACGGGACTTCTACCGCGGAGCTGTTTTTT. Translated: CASSHYGTSTAELFF.

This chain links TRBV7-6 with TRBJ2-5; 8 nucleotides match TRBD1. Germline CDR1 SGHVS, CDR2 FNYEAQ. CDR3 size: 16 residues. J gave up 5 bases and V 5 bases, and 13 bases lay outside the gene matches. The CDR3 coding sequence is TGTGCCAGCAGCCAAGGCGGGACAGGTCTCAGGGAGACCCAGTACTTC. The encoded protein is CASSQGGTGLRETQYF.

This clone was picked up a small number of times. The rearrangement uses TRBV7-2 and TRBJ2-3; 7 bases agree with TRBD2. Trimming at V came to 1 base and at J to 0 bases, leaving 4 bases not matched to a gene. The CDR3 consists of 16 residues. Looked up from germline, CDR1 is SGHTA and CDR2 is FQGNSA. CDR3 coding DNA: TGTGCCAGCAGCTTAGTGGGAGGGTCTAGCACAGATACGCAGTATTTT. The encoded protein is CASSLVGGSSTDTQYF.

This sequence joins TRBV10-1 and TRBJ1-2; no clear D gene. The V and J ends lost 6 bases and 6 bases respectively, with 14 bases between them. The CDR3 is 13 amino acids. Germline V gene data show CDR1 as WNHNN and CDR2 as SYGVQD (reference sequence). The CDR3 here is CASRGPRCHGYTF. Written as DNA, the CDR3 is TGCGCCAGCAGAGGACCCCGGTGCCATGGCTACACCTTC.